This paragraph reports one T cell receptor (beta chain). CDR1 and CDR2 (germline): SNHLY, FYNNEI. CDR3 length: 14 residues. J lost 10 bases, V lost 6 bases, and 13 bases had no gene match. This record belongs to a study of shared T cell receptors in the human thymus. Sequencing used immunoSEQ multiplex PCR; TCRdb keeps in-frame clones, though not all of them. Of hundreds of thousands of clones listed, around 87% are singletons. The same sample was also used in a study of human thymus T cells.

This TCR was sampled from a boy under two years old with a congenital heart defect. V usage is TRBV2 and J usage is TRBJ1-1; TRBD1 matches at 8 bases. The sequenced sample was thymocytes. The CDR3, as DNA: TGTGCCAGCAGAGCGACAGGGGACAAAGGGGGAGCTTTCTTT. Its translation: CASRATGDKGGAFF.